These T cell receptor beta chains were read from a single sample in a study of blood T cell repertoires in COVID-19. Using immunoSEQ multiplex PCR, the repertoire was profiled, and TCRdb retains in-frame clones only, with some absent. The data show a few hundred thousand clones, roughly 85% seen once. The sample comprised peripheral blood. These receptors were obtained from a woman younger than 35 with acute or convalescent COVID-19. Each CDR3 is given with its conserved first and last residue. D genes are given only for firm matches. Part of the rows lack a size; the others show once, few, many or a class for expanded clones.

CDR3 protein: CASSVFEGGRDNEQFF
CDR3 DNA: TGTGCCAGCAGCGTGTTTGAGGGCGGGAGAGATAATGAGCAGTTCTTC
D gene: TRBD2
clone size: NA
J gene: TRBJ2-1
V gene: TRBV9

CDR3 protein: CASSPGTAAYEQYF
CDR3 DNA: TGTGCCAGCAGCCCCGGGACAGCGGCCTACGAGCAGTACTTC
D gene: TRBD1
clone size: once
J gene: TRBJ2-7
V gene: TRBV9

CDR3 protein: CASSWGRNTEAFF
CDR3 DNA: TGTGCCAGCAGCTGGGGGCGGAACACTGAAGCTTTCTTT
D gene: NA
clone size: NA
J gene: TRBJ1-1
V gene: TRBV7-2

CDR3 protein: CASSTGGITEAFF
CDR3 DNA: TGTGCCAGCAGCACTGGGGGGATCACTGAAGCTTTCTTT
D gene: NA
clone size: NA
J gene: TRBJ1-1
V gene: TRBV7-2

CDR3 protein: CASSLVAGDNEQFF
CDR3 DNA: TGTGCCAGCAGCTTGGTTGCCGGTGACAATGAGCAGTTCTTC
D gene: NA
clone size: few
J gene: TRBJ2-1
V gene: TRBV5-6

CDR3 protein: CASSFSGPRMETQYF
CDR3 DNA: TGTGCCAGCAGCTTTAGTGGTCCTAGAATGGAGACCCAGTACTTC
D gene: NA
clone size: NA
J gene: TRBJ2-5
V gene: TRBV7-6

CDR3 protein: CASSLSGQGKRRLEAFF
CDR3 DNA: TGTGCCAGCAGTTTATCGGGGCAGGGCAAACGTCGCCTTGAGGCTTTCTTT
D gene: NA
clone size: once
J gene: TRBJ1-1
V gene: TRBV27

CDR3 protein: CASSGLPGQGESPLHF
CDR3 DNA: TGCGCCAGCAGCGGTCTACCGGGACAGGGGGAATCACCCCTCCACTTT
D gene: TRBD1
clone size: NA
J gene: TRBJ1-6
V gene: TRBV5-1

CDR3 protein: CATGGHESSGNTIYF
CDR3 DNA: TGTGCCACTGGTGGGCACGAGAGCTCTGGAAACACCATATATTTT
D gene: NA
clone size: NA
J gene: TRBJ1-3
V gene: TRBV15

CDR3 protein: CASSTGILYEQYF
CDR3 DNA: TGTGCCAGCAGCACGGGGATCCTCTACGAGCAGTACTTC
D gene: NA
clone size: NA
J gene: TRBJ2-7
V gene: TRBV7-2

CDR3 protein: CASSEYDGYTF
CDR3 DNA: TGTGCCAGCAGTGAATACGATGGCTACACCTTC
D gene: NA
clone size: NA
J gene: TRBJ1-2
V gene: TRBV25-1

CDR3 protein: CASSLDSPGQGFNEQFF
CDR3 DNA: TGTGCCAGCAGCTTAGACAGTCCGGGACAGGGGTTTAATGAGCAGTTCTTC
D gene: TRBD1
clone size: NA
J gene: TRBJ2-1
V gene: TRBV11-2

CDR3 protein: CATSRKRDSSYEQYF
CDR3 DNA: TGTGCCACCAGCAGAAAAAGGGACAGTTCCTACGAGCAGTACTTC
D gene: TRBD1
clone size: NA
J gene: TRBJ2-7
V gene: TRBV15

CDR3 protein: CASSSPHTGGNEQYF
CDR3 DNA: TGTGCCAGCAGTTCCCCCCACACAGGGGGCAACGAGCAGTACTTC
D gene: TRBD1
clone size: NA
J gene: TRBJ2-7
V gene: TRBV6-5

CDR3 protein: CASSSGREWTTQYF
CDR3 DNA: TGTGCTTCCAGTAGCGGGAGGGAGTGGACGACCCAGTACTTC
D gene: TRBD2
clone size: NA
J gene: TRBJ2-5
V gene: TRBV30

CDR3 protein: CASSYSYSSYEQYF
CDR3 DNA: TGTGCCAGCAGTTACTCGTACAGCTCCTACGAGCAGTACTTC
D gene: NA
clone size: NA
J gene: TRBJ2-7
V gene: TRBV6-5

CDR3 protein: CASSLGGANYGYTF
CDR3 DNA: TGTGCCAGCAGCCTGGGGGGAGCTAACTATGGCTACACCTTC
D gene: NA
clone size: NA
J gene: TRBJ1-2
V gene: TRBV5-4

CDR3 protein: CASSFGGMPYNEQFF
CDR3 DNA: TGTGCCAGCAGCTTCGGGGGGATGCCCTACAATGAGCAGTTCTTC
D gene: TRBD2
clone size: NA
J gene: TRBJ2-1
V gene: TRBV7-8

CDR3 protein: CASTLPGTSGGHNEQFF
CDR3 DNA: TGTGCCAGCACCCTACCAGGGACTAGCGGGGGACACAATGAGCAGTTCTTC
D gene: TRBD2
clone size: NA
J gene: TRBJ2-1
V gene: TRBV11-2

CDR3 protein: CASSLTPGAGANVLTF
CDR3 DNA: TGTGCCAGCTCCCTTACCCCAGGGGCTGGGGCCAACGTCCTGACTTTC
D gene: NA
clone size: NA
J gene: TRBJ2-6
V gene: TRBV18

CDR3 protein: CASSDFRSGLGWEQYF
CDR3 DNA: TGTGCCAGCAGCGACTTTCGGAGCGGCCTAGGGTGGGAGCAGTACTTC
D gene: NA
clone size: few
J gene: TRBJ2-7
V gene: TRBV7-2

CDR3 protein: CASSRSGATYNSPLHF
CDR3 DNA: TGTGCCAGCAGTCGATCTGGGGCGACATATAATTCACCCCTCCACTTT
D gene: NA
clone size: NA
J gene: TRBJ1-6
V gene: TRBV27

CDR3 protein: CASRGTGLDYGYTF
CDR3 DNA: TGTGCCAGCAGGGGGACAGGGTTAGACTATGGCTACACCTTC
D gene: TRBD1
clone size: NA
J gene: TRBJ1-2
V gene: TRBV6-5

CDR3 protein: CASSLWNSGYQETQYF
CDR3 DNA: TGCGCCAGCAGCTTGTGGAATAGCGGGTACCAAGAGACCCAGTACTTC
D gene: TRBD2
clone size: NA
J gene: TRBJ2-5
V gene: TRBV5-1

CDR3 protein: CASSISGNTEAFF
CDR3 DNA: TGTGCCAGTAGCATCTCGGGGAACACTGAAGCTTTCTTT
D gene: NA
clone size: NA
J gene: TRBJ1-1
V gene: TRBV19

CDR3 protein: CASSYLGGVPNTEAFF
CDR3 DNA: TGTGCCAGCAGTTACTTAGGGGGGGTTCCGAACACTGAAGCTTTCTTT
D gene: NA
clone size: NA
J gene: TRBJ1-1
V gene: TRBV6-6

CDR3 protein: CASSPQGYYGYTF
CDR3 DNA: TGTGCCAGCAGTCCACAGGGGTACTATGGCTACACCTTC
D gene: TRBD1
clone size: NA
J gene: TRBJ1-2
V gene: TRBV27

CDR3 protein: CASSLAGTGELFF
CDR3 DNA: TGTGCCAGCAGTTTAGCAGGGACCGGGGAGCTGTTTTTT
D gene: NA
clone size: NA
J gene: TRBJ2-2
V gene: TRBV28

CDR3 protein: CASSKLAGDETQYF
CDR3 DNA: TGTGCCAGCAGTAAACTAGCGGGAGACGAGACCCAGTACTTC
D gene: TRBD2
clone size: NA
J gene: TRBJ2-5
V gene: TRBV6-5

CDR3 protein: CASSSTGRTNEKLFF
CDR3 DNA: TGTGCCAGCAGCTCAACAGGGCGTACTAATGAAAAACTGTTTTTT
D gene: NA
clone size: once
J gene: TRBJ1-4
V gene: TRBV7-8

CDR3 protein: CSAQTGRNTEAFF
CDR3 DNA: TGCAGCGCACAGACAGGGCGGAACACTGAAGCTTTCTTT
D gene: TRBD1
clone size: NA
J gene: TRBJ1-1
V gene: TRBV29-1

CDR3 protein: CASSVGGQASVYGYTF
CDR3 DNA: TGTGCCAGCAGCGTTGGGGGACAGGCTAGCGTCTATGGCTACACCTTC
D gene: TRBD1
clone size: NA
J gene: TRBJ1-2
V gene: TRBV9

CDR3 protein: CAISEPLANSYEQYF
CDR3 DNA: TGTGCCATCAGTGAGCCGCTAGCTAACTCCTACGAGCAGTACTTC
D gene: NA
clone size: NA
J gene: TRBJ2-7
V gene: TRBV10-3

CDR3 protein: CSVAGQEHQPQHF
CDR3 DNA: TGCAGCGTTGCGGGACAGGAACATCAGCCCCAGCATTTT
D gene: TRBD1
clone size: NA
J gene: TRBJ1-5
V gene: TRBV29-1

CDR3 protein: CASSVGEPPLHF
CDR3 DNA: TGTGCCAGCAGCGTAGGGGAGCCACCCCTCCACTTT
D gene: NA
clone size: NA
J gene: TRBJ1-6
V gene: TRBV9

CDR3 protein: CAWAPWRVSYNSPLHF
CDR3 DNA: TGTGCCTGGGCCCCTTGGAGGGTCTCCTATAATTCACCCCTCCACTTT
D gene: NA
clone size: NA
J gene: TRBJ1-6
V gene: TRBV30

CDR3 protein: CASSVDRGYTF
CDR3 DNA: TGTGCCAGCAGCGTCGACAGGGGCTACACCTTC
D gene: NA
clone size: NA
J gene: TRBJ1-2
V gene: TRBV6-2/TRBV6-3

CDR3 protein: CASVQGSYNSPLHF
CDR3 DNA: TGTGCCAGCGTACAGGGGTCGTATAATTCACCCCTCCACTTT
D gene: TRBD1
clone size: once
J gene: TRBJ1-6
V gene: TRBV11-2

CDR3 protein: CASSQGTGGWDTEAFF
CDR3 DNA: TGTGCCAGCAGTCAAGGGACAGGGGGTTGGGACACTGAAGCTTTCTTT
D gene: TRBD1
clone size: NA
J gene: TRBJ1-1
V gene: TRBV6-1

CDR3 protein: CASSKASGVRSYEQYF
CDR3 DNA: TGTGCCAGCAGCAAGGCTAGCGGGGTTCGCTCCTACGAGCAGTACTTC
D gene: TRBD2
clone size: NA
J gene: TRBJ2-7
V gene: TRBV7-2

CDR3 protein: CASSYDGGGNTEAFF
CDR3 DNA: TGCGCCAGCAGCTACGATGGGGGAGGGAACACTGAAGCTTTCTTT
D gene: NA
clone size: NA
J gene: TRBJ1-1
V gene: TRBV4-1

CDR3 protein: CASSLRQGNQETQYF
CDR3 DNA: TGTGCCAGCAGCTTGAGGCAGGGTAACCAAGAGACCCAGTACTTC
D gene: NA
clone size: NA
J gene: TRBJ2-5
V gene: TRBV5-5

CDR3 protein: CASSLFPENIQYF
CDR3 DNA: TGCGCCAGCAGCTTGTTCCCTGAAAACATTCAGTACTTC
D gene: NA
clone size: NA
J gene: TRBJ2-4
V gene: TRBV5-1

CDR3 protein: CASSLDPGTLTTQYF
CDR3 DNA: TGTGCCAGCAGCTTGGACCCAGGGACTCTTACGACCCAGTACTTC
D gene: NA
clone size: NA
J gene: TRBJ2-5
V gene: TRBV11-2

CDR3 protein: CASSLVSGDGDNEQFF
CDR3 DNA: TGTGCCAGCAGCTTAGTCTCGGGAGATGGCGACAATGAGCAGTTCTTC
D gene: NA
clone size: few
J gene: TRBJ2-1
V gene: TRBV7-2

CDR3 protein: CASSLGTGYYEQYF
CDR3 DNA: TGCGCCAGCAGCTTGGGGACAGGGTACTACGAGCAGTACTTC
D gene: TRBD1
clone size: NA
J gene: TRBJ2-7
V gene: TRBV5-1

CDR3 protein: CASSQDGLAGREQYF
CDR3 DNA: TGTGCCAGCAGCCAAGATGGGCTAGCGGGACGCGAGCAGTACTTC
D gene: TRBD2
clone size: NA
J gene: TRBJ2-7
V gene: TRBV3-1/TRBV3-2